This passage covers 3 T cell receptor beta chains from one sample sequenced in a study of control samples from healthy donors and cancer patients. TCRdb's copy holds only in-frame clones and misses some; the assay was immunoSEQ multiplex PCR. The table shows 150,000 or so clones, with about 93% occurring only once. The sequenced sample consisted of blood. The receptors come from a woman aged 60 to 75 in good health.

The V and J genes are TRBV6-6 and TRBJ1-5; no definite D call. Between the trimmed V and J ends, which lost 7 bases and 4 bases, there was a span of 17 bases. CDR3 size: 15 residues. The V gene's germline CDR1 is MNHNY and CDR2 SVGAGI (reference sequence). The CDR3 here is CASTPIRAVNQPQHF. DNA for the CDR3: TGTGCCAGCACTCCAATAAGGGCAGTAAATCAGCCCCAGCATTTT.

The rearrangement links TRBV28 to TRBJ1-1; the D gene is possibly TRBD1 (6 bases). CDR3 length: 13 amino acids. V gave up 4 bases and J gave up 4 bases, with 10 bases separating them. Germline CDR1 MDHEN, CDR2 SYDVKM. The CDR3 region is CASSSQGVTEAFF. The CDR3 nucleotides are TGTGCCAGCAGTTCACAGGGTGTCACTGAAGCTTTCTTT.

This chain connects TRBV7-2 to TRBJ2-7, with D uncertain. V dropped 4 bases and J dropped 3 bases, with 7 bases sitting between them. There are 12 residues in the CDR3. Germline V gene data show CDR1 as SGHTA and CDR2 as FQGNSA. CDR3 loop: CASSSTFYEQYF. The CDR3 DNA follows: TGTGCCAGCAGCTCGACATTCTACGAGCAGTACTTC.